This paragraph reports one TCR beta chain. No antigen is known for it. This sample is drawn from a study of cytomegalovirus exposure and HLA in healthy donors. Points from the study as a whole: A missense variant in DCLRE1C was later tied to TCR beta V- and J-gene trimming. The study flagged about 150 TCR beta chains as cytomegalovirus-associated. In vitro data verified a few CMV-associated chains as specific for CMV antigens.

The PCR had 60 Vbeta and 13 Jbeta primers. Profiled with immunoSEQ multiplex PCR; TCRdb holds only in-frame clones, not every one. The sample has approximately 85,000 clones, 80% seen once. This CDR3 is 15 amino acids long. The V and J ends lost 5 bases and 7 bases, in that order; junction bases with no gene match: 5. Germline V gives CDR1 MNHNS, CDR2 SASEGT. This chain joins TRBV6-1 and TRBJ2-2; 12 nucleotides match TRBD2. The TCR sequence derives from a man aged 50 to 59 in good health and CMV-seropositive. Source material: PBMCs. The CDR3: CASSPLAGGIGELFF. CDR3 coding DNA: TGTGCCAGCAGTCCCCTAGCGGGAGGGATCGGGGAGCTGTTTTTT.